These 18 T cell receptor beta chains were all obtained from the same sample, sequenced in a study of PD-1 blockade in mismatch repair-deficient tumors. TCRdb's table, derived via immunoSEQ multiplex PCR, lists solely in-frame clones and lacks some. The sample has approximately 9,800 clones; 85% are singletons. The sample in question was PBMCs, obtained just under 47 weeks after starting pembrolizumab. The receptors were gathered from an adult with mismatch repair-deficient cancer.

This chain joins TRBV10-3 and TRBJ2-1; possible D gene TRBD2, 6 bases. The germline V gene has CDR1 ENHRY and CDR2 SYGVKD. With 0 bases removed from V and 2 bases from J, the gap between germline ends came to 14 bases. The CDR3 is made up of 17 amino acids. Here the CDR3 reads CAISESKVSSAYNEQFF. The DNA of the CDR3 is TGTGCCATCAGTGAGTCGAAGGTTTCTAGCGCCTACAATGAGCAGTTCTTC.

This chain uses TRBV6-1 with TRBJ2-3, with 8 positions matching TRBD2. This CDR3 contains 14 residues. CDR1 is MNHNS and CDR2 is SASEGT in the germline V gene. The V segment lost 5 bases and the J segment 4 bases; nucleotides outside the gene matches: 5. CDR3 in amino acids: CASSLAGSPDTQYF. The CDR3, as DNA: TGTGCCAGCAGTTTAGCGGGATCGCCAGATACGCAGTATTTT.

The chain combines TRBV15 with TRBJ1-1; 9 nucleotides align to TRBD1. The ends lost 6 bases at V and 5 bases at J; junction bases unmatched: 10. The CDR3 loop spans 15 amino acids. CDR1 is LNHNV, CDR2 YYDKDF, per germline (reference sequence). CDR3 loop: CATRLPGTGRTEAFF. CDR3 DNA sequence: TGTGCCACCAGATTACCCGGGACAGGGAGGACTGAAGCTTTCTTT.

CDR3 sequence reads: CASSLLLGASEQFF. CDR3 in DNA: TGTGCCAGCAGCTTACTCTTGGGCGCCTCGGAGCAGTTCTTC. The J gene is TRBJ2-1, the V gene TRBV7-2; D gene unclear. This CDR3 region has 14 residues. Trimming took off 2 bases at V and 10 bases at J, with 15 bases between the two ends. Germline loops: CDR1 SGHTA, CDR2 FQGNSA.

For the CDR3, the DNA is TGTGCCAGCAGCTTGGCCGGAAAAGTCTCGGGAAATGAAAAACTGTTTTTT. Amino acids: CASSLAGKVSGNEKLFF. The V call is TRBV5-6, the J call TRBJ1-4, with D unclear. This CDR3 has 17 amino acids. Germline V CDR1 and CDR2: SGHDT, YYEEEE. Deletions cut 0 bases from V and 5 bases from J, with 17 bases between.

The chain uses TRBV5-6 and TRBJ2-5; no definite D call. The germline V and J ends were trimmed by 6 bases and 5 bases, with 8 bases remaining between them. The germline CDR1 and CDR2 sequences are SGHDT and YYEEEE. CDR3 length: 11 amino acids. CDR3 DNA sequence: TGTGCCAGCACGGCGGCGGAGACCCAGTACTTC. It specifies CASTAAETQYF.

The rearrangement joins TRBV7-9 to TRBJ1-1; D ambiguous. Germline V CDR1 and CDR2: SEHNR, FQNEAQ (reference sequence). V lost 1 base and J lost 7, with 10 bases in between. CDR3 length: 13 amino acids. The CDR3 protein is CASSLGQDLEAFF. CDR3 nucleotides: TGTGCCAGCAGCTTAGGGCAGGATCTTGAAGCTTTCTTT. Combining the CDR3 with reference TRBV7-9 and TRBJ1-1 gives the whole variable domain DTGVSQNPRHKITKRGQNVTFRCDPISEHNRLYWYRQTLGQGPEFLTYFQNEAQLEKSRLLSDRFSAERPKGSFSTLEIQRTEQGDSAMYLCASSLGQDLEAFFGQGTRLTVV.

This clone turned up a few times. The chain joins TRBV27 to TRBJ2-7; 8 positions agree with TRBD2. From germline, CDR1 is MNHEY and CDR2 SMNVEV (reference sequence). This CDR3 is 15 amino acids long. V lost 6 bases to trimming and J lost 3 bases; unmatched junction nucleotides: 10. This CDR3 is CASSPTSGQLYEQYF. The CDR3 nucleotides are TGTGCCAGCAGCCCAACTAGCGGCCAGCTCTACGAGCAGTACTTC.

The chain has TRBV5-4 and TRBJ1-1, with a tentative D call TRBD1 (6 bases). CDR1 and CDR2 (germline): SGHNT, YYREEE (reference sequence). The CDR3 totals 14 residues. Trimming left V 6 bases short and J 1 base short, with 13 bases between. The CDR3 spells CASTKTGGNTEAFF. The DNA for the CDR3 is TGTGCCAGCACAAAGACAGGAGGGAACACTGAAGCTTTCTTT.

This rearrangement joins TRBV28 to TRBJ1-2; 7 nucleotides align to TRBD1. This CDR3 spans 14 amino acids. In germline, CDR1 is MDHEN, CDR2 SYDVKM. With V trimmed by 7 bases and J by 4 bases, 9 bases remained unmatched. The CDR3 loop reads CASTETGLSYGYTF. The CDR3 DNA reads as TGTGCCAGCACCGAGACAGGGCTCTCCTATGGCTACACCTTC.

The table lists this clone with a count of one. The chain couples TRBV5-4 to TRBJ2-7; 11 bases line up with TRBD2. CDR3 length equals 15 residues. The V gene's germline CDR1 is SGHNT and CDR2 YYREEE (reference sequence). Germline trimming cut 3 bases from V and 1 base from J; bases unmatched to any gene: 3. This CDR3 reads CASSSRTSGSYEQYF. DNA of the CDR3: TGTGCCAGCAGCTCAAGGACTAGCGGGTCCTACGAGCAGTACTTC.

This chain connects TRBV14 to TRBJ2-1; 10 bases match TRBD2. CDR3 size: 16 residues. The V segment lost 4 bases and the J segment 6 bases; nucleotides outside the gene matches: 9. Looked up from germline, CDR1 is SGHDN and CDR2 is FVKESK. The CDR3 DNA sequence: TGTGCCAGCAGCCCTAAGCGGGAGGGCCTAGGCAATGAGCAGTTCTTC. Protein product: CASSPKREGLGNEQFF.

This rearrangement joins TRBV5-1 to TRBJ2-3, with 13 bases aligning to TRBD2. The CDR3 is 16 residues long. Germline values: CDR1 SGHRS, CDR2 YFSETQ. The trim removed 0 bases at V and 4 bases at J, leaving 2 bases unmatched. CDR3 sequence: CASSLGTSGSSDTQYF. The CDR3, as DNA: TGCGCCAGCAGCTTGGGGACTAGCGGGAGTTCAGATACGCAGTATTTT.

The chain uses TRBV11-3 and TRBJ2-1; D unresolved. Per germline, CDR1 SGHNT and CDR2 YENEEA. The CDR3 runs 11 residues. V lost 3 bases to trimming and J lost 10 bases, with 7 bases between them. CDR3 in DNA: TGTGCCAGCAGCTTTAAACACGAGCAGTTCTTC. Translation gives CASSFKHEQFF.

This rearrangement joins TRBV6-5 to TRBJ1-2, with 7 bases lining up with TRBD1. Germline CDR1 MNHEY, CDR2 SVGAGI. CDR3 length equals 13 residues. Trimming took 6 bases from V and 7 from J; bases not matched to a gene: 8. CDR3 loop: CASRAGTEAGYTF. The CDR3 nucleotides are TGTGCCAGCAGAGCCGGGACAGAGGCTGGCTACACCTTC.

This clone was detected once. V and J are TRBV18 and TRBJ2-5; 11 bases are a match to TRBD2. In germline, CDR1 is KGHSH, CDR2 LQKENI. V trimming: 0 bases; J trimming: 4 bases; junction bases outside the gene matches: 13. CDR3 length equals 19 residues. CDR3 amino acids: CASSPPNPISGRALETQYF. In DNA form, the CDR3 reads TGTGCCAGCTCACCACCTAATCCCATTAGCGGGAGGGCCTTAGAGACCCAGTACTTC. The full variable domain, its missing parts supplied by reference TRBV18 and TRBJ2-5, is NAGVMQNPRHLVRRRGQEARLRCSPMKGHSHVYWYRQLPEEGLKFMVYLQKENIIDESGMPKERFSAEFPKEGPSILRIQQVVRGDSAAYFCASSPPNPISGRALETQYFGPGTRLLVL.

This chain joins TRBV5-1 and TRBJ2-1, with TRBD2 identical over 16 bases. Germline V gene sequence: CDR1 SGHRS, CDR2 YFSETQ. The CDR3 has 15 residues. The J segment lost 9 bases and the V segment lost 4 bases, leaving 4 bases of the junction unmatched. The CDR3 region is CASSPGTSGGGEQFF. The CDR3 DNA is TGCGCCAGCAGCCCCGGGACTAGCGGGGGGGGTGAGCAGTTCTTC. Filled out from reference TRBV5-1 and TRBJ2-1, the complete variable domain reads KAGVTQTPRYLIKTRGQQVTLSCSPISGHRSVSWYQQTPGQGLQFLFEYFSETQRNKGNFPGRFSGRQFSNSRSEMNVSTLELGDSALYLCASSPGTSGGGEQFFGPGTRLTVL.

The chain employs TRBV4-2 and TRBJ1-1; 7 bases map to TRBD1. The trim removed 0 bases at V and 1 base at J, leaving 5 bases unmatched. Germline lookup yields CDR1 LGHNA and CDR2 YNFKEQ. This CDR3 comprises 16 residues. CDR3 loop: CASSQDPGGRNTEAFF. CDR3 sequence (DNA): TGTGCCAGCAGCCAAGATCCAGGGGGACGGAACACTGAAGCTTTCTTT.